This passage covers 12 T cell receptor beta chains from one sample sequenced in a study of blood T cell repertoires in COVID-19. Only in-frame clones appear in the TCRdb table, and some are missing; sequencing was by immunoSEQ multiplex PCR. The sample has about 180,000 clones; 60% to 80% are singletons. The sequenced sample was peripheral blood. The receptors here all came from a woman in her 70s with acute or convalescent COVID-19.

This clone was detected only a few times. The V call is TRBV2, the J call TRBJ1-2; TRBD1 is a possible D gene (6 bases). This CDR3 spans 15 amino acids. Between the trimmed V and J ends, which lost 6 bases and 7 bases, there was a span of 21 bases. Germline-derived CDR1 and CDR2 are SNHLY and FYNNEI. The CDR3 bases are TGTGCCAGCAGCGTCCGGTTTGGGGGCCAGGGTGGCTACACCTTC. It yields the protein CASSVRFGGQGGYTF. Drawing the rest from reference TRBV2 and TRBJ1-2, the complete variable domain is EPEVTQTPSHQVTQMGQEVILRCVPISNHLYFYWYRQILGQKVEFLVSFYNNEISEKSEIFDDQFSVERPDGSNFTLKIRSTKLEDSAMYFCASSVRFGGQGGYTFGSGTRLTVV.

The V gene is TRBV12-3 or TRBV12-4, the J gene TRBJ2-3, with no clear D. V shed 3 bases and J shed 3 bases, with 7 bases lying between them. The CDR3 has 13 residues. Here the CDR3 DNA reads TGTGCCAGCAGTTTTTTCAGTACAGATACGCAGTATTTT. It translates to CASSFFSTDTQYF.

The J gene is TRBJ2-5, the V gene TRBV9; 9 bases fit TRBD2. Germline V gene lookup returns CDR1 SGDLS and CDR2 YYNGEE. The CDR3 loop spans 15 amino acids. Trimming at V came to 0 bases and at J to 2 bases, leaving 2 bases not matched to a gene. The CDR3 coding sequence is TGTGCCAGCAGCGTAGCTCTAGCGGGGCAAGAGACCCAGTACTTC. As protein: CASSVALAGQETQYF.

The chain has TRBV14 and TRBJ2-7; tentatively, D is TRBD1 (5 bases). V lost 1 base and J lost 4, with 11 bases in between. The CDR3 consists of 14 residues. CDR1 is SGHDN and CDR2 is FVKESK in the germline V gene. CDR3 in amino acids: CASSQGAGYYEQYF. CDR3 bases: TGTGCCAGCAGCCAAGGAGCAGGGTATTACGAGCAGTACTTC.

This clone has only a few counts. The chain has TRBV27 and TRBJ2-7; TRBD1 agrees at 10 bases. V lost 4 bases, J lost 5 bases, and 14 bases stayed unmatched. Germline CDR1 MNHEY, CDR2 SMNVEV (reference sequence). The CDR3 spans 17 residues. The CDR3 loop is CASSSGGGRDRGHEQYF. The CDR3 DNA sequence: TGTGCCAGCAGTTCCGGCGGAGGGCGGGACAGGGGCCACGAGCAGTACTTC.

V usage is TRBV7-9 and J usage is TRBJ1-1, with 11 bases aligning to TRBD1. The J segment lost 6 bases and the V segment lost 7 bases, leaving 16 bases of the junction unmatched. This CDR3 spans 17 amino acids. Germline CDR1 is SEHNR and CDR2 is FQNEAQ (reference sequence). Here the CDR3 DNA reads TGTGCCAGCACCCAATCCCTTACCGGGACAGGGGGGTCTGAAGCTTTCTTT. Translation: CASTQSLTGTGGSEAFF.

The chain links TRBV11-2 to TRBJ2-2, with D tentatively TRBD1 (6 bases). Germline CDR1 is SGHAT and CDR2 is FQNNGV. Between the trimmed V and J ends, which lost 2 bases and 1 base, there was a span of 11 bases. This CDR3 is built from 16 residues. The CDR3 sequence is CASSLFTGLNTGELFF. DNA for the CDR3: TGTGCCAGCAGCTTATTTACAGGGCTGAACACCGGGGAGCTGTTTTTT.

The V gene is TRBV9, the J gene TRBJ1-3, with a possible D match to TRBD1 (5 bases). The CDR3 has 15 amino acids. V shed 3 bases and J shed 3 bases, with 13 bases lying between them. Per the germline V gene, CDR1 is SGDLS and CDR2 is YYNGEE. The CDR3 sequence: CASSAQGGVGNTIYF. The DNA of the CDR3 is TGTGCCAGCAGCGCGCAGGGAGGTGTTGGAAACACCATATATTTT.

The V and J genes are TRBV23-1 and TRBJ1-5; D ambiguous. TRBV23-1 falls under the ORF class, with uncertain function. This CDR3 is built from 15 residues. V lost 0 bases and J lost 2, with 8 bases in between. For the CDR3, the DNA is TGCGCCAGCAGTCAATCGTACGGGTGCAATCAGCCCCAGCATTTT. It encodes CASSQSYGCNQPQHF.

This clone turned up a few times. The CDR3 loop reads CASSQQGRGGYTF. The CDR3, as DNA: TGTGCCAGCAGTCAACAGGGTCGTGGTGGCTACACCTTC. The genes are TRBV27 and TRBJ1-2, with D maybe TRBD1 (6 bases). Trimming shortened V by 5 bases and J by 7 bases, and 14 bases separated the two germline ends. CDR1 and CDR2 (germline): MNHEY, SMNVEV (reference sequence). The CDR3 loop spans 13 amino acids.

The rearrangement joins TRBV3-1 (or the pseudogene TRBV3-2) to TRBJ1-4; TRBD1 might be the D (6 bases). Trimming shortened V by 4 bases and J by 8 bases, and 14 bases separated the two germline ends. This CDR3 has 14 amino acids. Germline V gene lookup returns CDR1 LGHDT and CDR2 YNNKEL (reference sequence). CDR3 amino acids: CASSLAGAGEKLFF. The CDR3 region has the DNA TGTGCCAGCAGCCTCGCAGGGGCCGGGGAAAAACTGTTTTTT.

The chain joins TRBV3-1 (or the pseudogene TRBV3-2) to TRBJ2-3, with TRBD2 identical over 14 bases. The CDR3 totals 17 residues. Germline assignment: CDR1 LGHDT and CDR2 YNNKEL (reference sequence). Germline trimming cut 2 bases from V and 5 bases from J; bases unmatched to any gene: 6. The chain's CDR3 is CASSQLTSGRAGDTQYF. For the CDR3, the DNA is TGTGCCAGCAGCCAACTGACTAGCGGGAGGGCCGGAGATACGCAGTATTTT.